Included here is one T cell receptor beta chain sequence, with context. As yet, its antigen is unknown. The data were taken from a study of T cell responses to AZD1222 COVID-19 vaccine. Points from the study as a whole: Mapped onto spike, vaccine-associated CD4 TCRs spanned it and were dominant at 160-218 and 743-854. Repertoires were obtained solely post-peak T cell response. Donors in the cohort were predominantly white British and more often female, and clonal diversity was possibly underestimated.

The table came from immunoSEQ multiplex PCR; TCRdb's copy has only in-frame clones and leaves some out. This repertoire shows about 180,000 clones, around nine tenths found once; its top ten account for 26%. Second doses that came at about 4 or about 12 weeks were put together. Material: peripheral blood, obtained 28 days after the second AZD1222 dose. The source of this sequence is an adult who received the AZD1222 COVID-19 vaccine.

Here the CDR3 reads CASSYFPEGVEQYF. For the CDR3, the DNA is TGTGCCAGCAGTTACTTCCCCGAGGGGGTGGAGCAGTACTTC. The chain links TRBV6-2 or TRBV6-3 to TRBJ2-7, with a weak D call TRBD1 (6 bases). Trimming removed 1 base at V and 7 bases at J, with 14 bases between. The length of the CDR3 is 14 residues. Per germline, CDR1 MNHEY and CDR2 SVGEGT.